A selection of T cell receptor beta chains follows, all from one sample in a study of shared clonotypes between healthy human individuals. Assay used: immunoSEQ multiplex PCR; TCRdb lists only in-frame clones, some missing. The sample lists hundreds of thousands of clones; around two thirds were seen once. What was sequenced was memory CD4+ T cells sorted from blood. These receptors were collected from a woman between 25 and 40 years old in good health. The CDR3 runs from the conserved cysteine through the conserved F or W. The D gene is left open where the match is weak. Only some rows state a clone size, as once, few, many or a class for expanded clones.

D: TRBD1
J: TRBJ2-7
V: TRBV19
size: NA
CDR3: CASSPRALQGDTYEQYF
DNA: TGTGCCAGTAGTCCGAGGGCCTTACAGGGGGATACCTACGAGCAGTACTTC

D: TRBD2
J: TRBJ2-7
V: TRBV5-1
size: NA
CDR3: CASRLAGGHTYEQYF
DNA: TGCGCCAGCAGACTAGCGGGAGGTCACACCTACGAGCAGTACTTC

D: NA
J: TRBJ1-1
V: TRBV6-6
size: NA
CDR3: CASATRETPEAFF
DNA: TGTGCCAGCGCTACTCGGGAGACCCCTGAAGCTTTCTTT

D: NA
J: TRBJ2-7
V: TRBV2
size: NA
CDR3: CAGGLAYEQYF
DNA: TGTGCCGGAGGCTTGGCCTACGAGCAGTACTTC

D: NA
J: TRBJ2-2
V: TRBV6-1
size: few
CDR3: CASSEGGTDRELFF
DNA: TGTGCCAGCAGTGAAGGTGGGACGGACCGGGAGCTGTTTTTT

D: TRBD1
J: TRBJ1-5
V: TRBV28
size: many
CDR3: CASSSLTTGGGVNQPQHF
DNA: TGTGCCAGCAGTTCACTCACCACAGGGGGCGGCGTCAATCAGCCCCAGCATTTT

D: NA
J: TRBJ2-3
V: TRBV28
size: NA
CDR3: CATRDTGTDTQYF
DNA: TGTGCCACCCGGGACACCGGCACAGATACGCAGTATTTT

D: NA
J: TRBJ1-5
V: TRBV2
size: NA
CDR3: CASSEGATGVGGQPQHF
DNA: TGTGCCAGCAGTGAAGGAGCAACGGGAGTGGGTGGACAGCCCCAGCATTTT

D: NA
J: TRBJ1-5
V: TRBV7-8
size: NA
CDR3: CASSLRGLNQPQHF
DNA: TGTGCCAGCAGCTTAAGGGGACTCAATCAGCCCCAGCATTTT

D: NA
J: TRBJ2-1
V: TRBV27
size: NA
CDR3: CASSPPPELGSYNEQFF
DNA: TGTGCCAGCAGTCCACCTCCGGAGCTGGGCTCCTACAATGAGCAGTTCTTC

D: TRBD1
J: TRBJ1-2
V: TRBV28
size: NA
CDR3: CASSGLGTGVNYGYTF
DNA: TGTGCCAGCAGTGGTCTCGGGACAGGGGTCAACTATGGCTACACCTTC

D: NA
J: TRBJ1-5
V: TRBV19
size: NA
CDR3: CASAGGAGSNQPQHF
DNA: TGTGCCAGCGCCGGGGGGGCTGGTAGCAATCAGCCCCAGCATTTT

D: TRBD2
J: TRBJ2-1
V: TRBV2
size: NA
CDR3: CATAKRDPYNEQFF
DNA: TGTGCCACCGCCAAGCGGGACCCCTACAATGAGCAGTTCTTC

D: TRBD2
J: TRBJ2-5
V: TRBV25-1
size: few
CDR3: CASTPGRGETQYF
DNA: TGTGCCAGCACTCCCGGGAGGGGAGAGACCCAGTACTTC

D: NA
J: TRBJ2-7
V: TRBV5-4
size: NA
CDR3: CASSLLSEQYF
DNA: TGTGCCAGCAGCTTGCTCTCCGAGCAGTACTTC

D: NA
J: TRBJ2-2
V: TRBV19
size: few
CDR3: CRSKNTGELFF
DNA: TGTAGGAGTAAGAACACCGGGGAGCTGTTTTTT

D: NA
J: TRBJ2-3
V: TRBV27
size: NA
CDR3: CASSLGVKNTQYF
DNA: TGTGCCAGCAGTTTAGGGGTAAAAAATACGCAGTATTTT

D: NA
J: TRBJ1-1
V: TRBV11-2
size: few
CDR3: CASSLGSKAEAFF
DNA: TGTGCCAGCAGCTTAGGGAGCAAAGCTGAAGCTTTCTTT

D: NA
J: TRBJ2-1
V: TRBV28
size: NA
CDR3: CASRGRRPSDEQFF
DNA: TGTGCCAGCAGGGGTAGGAGGCCTAGCGATGAGCAGTTCTTC

D: NA
J: TRBJ2-7
V: TRBV28
size: NA
CDR3: CASNRFRADEQYF
DNA: TGTGCCAGCAATCGTTTCAGGGCTGACGAGCAGTACTTC

D: TRBD2
J: TRBJ2-3
V: TRBV5-1
size: NA
CDR3: CASSGLTSGRIAQYF
DNA: TGCGCCAGCAGCGGGCTGACTAGCGGGAGAATTGCGCAGTATTTT

D: NA
J: TRBJ2-2
V: TRBV4-1
size: NA
CDR3: CASSQDGGPGELFF
DNA: TGCGCCAGCAGCCAAGATGGAGGTCCAGGGGAGCTGTTTTTT

D: NA
J: TRBJ2-6
V: TRBV28
size: few
CDR3: CASSLRQGSSSGANVLTF
DNA: TGTGCCAGCAGTTTACGTCAGGGTTCTTCCTCTGGGGCCAACGTCCTGACTTTC

D: NA
J: TRBJ2-7
V: TRBV2
size: NA
CDR3: CASRPTLTQWSYEQYF
DNA: TGTGCCAGCAGGCCTACGTTGACTCAGTGGTCCTACGAGCAGTACTTC

D: NA
J: TRBJ1-5
V: TRBV2
size: few
CDR3: CASSPASYSNQPQHF
DNA: TGTGCCAGCAGTCCGGCCTCTTATAGCAATCAGCCCCAGCATTTT

D: NA
J: TRBJ2-3
V: TRBV7-6
size: NA
CDR3: CASSPQTGSTDTQYF
DNA: TGTGCCAGCAGTCCACAGACGGGGTCCACAGATACGCAGTATTTT

D: NA
J: TRBJ1-2
V: TRBV30
size: NA
CDR3: CACPNYRGPNYGYTF
DNA: TGTGCCTGCCCCAATTACAGAGGACCTAACTATGGCTACACCTTC

D: TRBD1
J: TRBJ1-3
V: TRBV11-2
size: NA
CDR3: CASSHPQGASGNTIYF
DNA: TGTGCCAGCAGTCATCCCCAGGGGGCGTCTGGAAACACCATATATTTT

D: TRBD2
J: TRBJ2-2
V: TRBV5-4
size: NA
CDR3: CASSLGLAGAEGGELFF
DNA: TGTGCCAGCAGCTTGGGACTAGCGGGGGCCGAGGGCGGGGAGCTGTTTTTT

D: NA
J: TRBJ1-2
V: TRBV28
size: NA
CDR3: CASSFGNRLYGYTF
DNA: TGTGCCAGCAGTTTTGGGAATCGGCTCTATGGCTACACCTTC

D: NA
J: TRBJ2-5
V: TRBV25-1
size: NA
CDR3: CASSADIGQETQYF
DNA: TGTGCCAGCAGTGCGGACATAGGGCAAGAGACCCAGTACTTC